The rows below give T cell receptor beta chains drawn from one sample of a study of early T cells in non-severe SARS-CoV-2 infection. Each CDR3 protein gets one entry after TCRdb re-called the 5' RACE reads with MiXCR. Of tens of thousands of distinct CDR3 sequences in the sample, 15% were seen once. Input material: whole blood. The receptors derive from an adult who was a healthcare worker with PCR-confirmed SARS-CoV-2 infection or an uninfected control (not recorded which). CDR3s include the opening cysteine and the closing phenylalanine or tryptophan. The D gene is left open where the match is weak. Only some rows state a clone size, as once, few, many or a class for expanded clones.

14	TRBV12-3/TRBV12-4	many	TRBJ2-5	TRBD2	CASSSSGGAETQYF	TGTGCCAGCAGTTCTAGCGGGGGGGCAGAGACCCAGTACTTC
12	TRBV30	few	TRBJ1-4	.	CAWSQAGEKLFF	TGTGCCTGGAGTCAGGCGGGTGAAAAACTGTTTTTT
14	TRBV20-1	many	TRBJ2-1	TRBD2	CSAQTRTSANEQFF	TGCAGTGCCCAAACGCGGACTAGCGCCAATGAGCAGTTCTTC
11	TRBV20-1	few	TRBJ2-5	.	CSAGLQETQYF	TGCAGTGCTGGACTTCAAGAGACCCAGTACTTC
13	TRBV14	few	TRBJ2-1	.	CASSHPSYNEQFF	TGTGCCAGCAGCCACCCTAGCTACAATGAGCAGTTCTTC
14	TRBV3-1	.	TRBJ2-3	.	CASSQSGSTDTQYF	TGTGCCAGCAGCCAGTCCGGGAGCACAGATACGCAGTATTTT
12	TRBV20-1	few	TRBJ2-7	.	CSARTRGNEQYF	TGCAGTGCTAGAACACGGGGGAACGAGCAGTACTTC
13	TRBV12-3/TRBV12-4	.	TRBJ1-1	.	CASSSQANTEAFF	TGTGCCAGCAGCTCACAGGCGAACACTGAAGCTTTCTTT
14	TRBV13	few	TRBJ2-1	.	CASSLDGAGNEQFF	TGTGCCAGCAGCTTGGACGGGGCGGGGAATGAGCAGTTCTTC
15	TRBV11-2	many	TRBJ2-7	.	CASSLVSARTYEQYF	TGTGCCAGCAGCTTAGTCTCGGCACGGACCTACGAGCAGTACTTC
16	TRBV12-3/TRBV12-4	.	TRBJ2-1	TRBD1	CASSTGTGMVYNEQFF	TGTGCCAGCAGTACCGGGACAGGGATGGTGTACAATGAGCAGTTCTTC
15	TRBV12-3/TRBV12-4	.	TRBJ2-3	TRBD1	CASSFQQGAGDTQYF	TGTGCCAGCAGTTTCCAACAGGGGGCCGGAGATACGCAGTATTTT
14	TRBV6-1	few	TRBJ2-7	.	CASRPAVSSYEQYF	TGTGCCAGCAGGCCGGCGGTAAGCTCCTACGAGCAGTACTTC
14	TRBV7-9	.	TRBJ1-4	.	CASSLAGGAEKLFF	TGTGCCAGCAGCTTAGCGGGAGGGGCTGAAAAACTGTTTTTT
13	TRBV27	many	TRBJ1-3	.	CASSGGLGNTIYF	TGTGCCAGCAGCGGGGGACTTGGAAACACCATATATTTT
13	TRBV5-1	few	TRBJ1-1	.	CASRRGGDTEAFF	TGCGCCAGCAGGAGGGGAGGGGACACTGAAGCTTTCTTT
11	TRBV29-1	.	TRBJ1-2	.	CSVGGTDGYTF	TGCAGCGTTGGGGGGACGGATGGCTACACCTTC
14	TRBV20-1	few	TRBJ2-1	.	CSARGELPYNEQFF	TGCAGTGCTAGAGGGGAGCTTCCCTACAATGAGCAGTTCTTC